The source of this TCR beta chain is a study of beta chain features in type 1 diabetes. This clone occurred a few times. Its antigen remains unknown. Every isolated RNA sample was fully reverse transcribed, so sequencing captured expressed TCRB transcripts. Assay: immunoSEQ multiplex PCR; the TCRdb copy retains only in-frame clones and omits some. Of roughly 50,000 clones in the sample, under 55% are singletons; the top ten hold 1.4%. Findings and limits, study-wide: Naive, central memory and regulatory TCRB repertoires appeared more similar among patients than healthy donors. All four CD4+ subsets of Type 1 diabetes patients contained TCRB CDR3s that were moderately but significantly shorter.

This receptor was taken from a man aged 30-40 years with type 1 diabetes. The source material was Tregs from blood.

The CDR3 region has the DNA TGTGCCAGCTCATCAGCGTGGGAGAGACCGGGACTAGTAATTCACGAGCAGTACTTC. It is translated as CASSSAWERPGLVIHEQYF. This chain connects TRBV18 to TRBJ2-7; the match to TRBD2 covers 8 bases. V trimming: 5 bases; J trimming: 5 bases; junction bases outside the gene matches: 23. Looked up from germline, CDR1 is KGHSH and CDR2 is LQKENI. The CDR3 length is 19 residues. The variable domain in full, completed from reference TRBV18 and TRBJ2-7, reads NAGVMQNPRHLVRRRGQEARLRCSPMKGHSHVYWYRQLPEEGLKFMVYLQKENIIDESGMPKERFSAEFPKEGPSILRIQQVVRGDSAAYFCASSSAWERPGLVIHEQYFGPGTRLTVT.